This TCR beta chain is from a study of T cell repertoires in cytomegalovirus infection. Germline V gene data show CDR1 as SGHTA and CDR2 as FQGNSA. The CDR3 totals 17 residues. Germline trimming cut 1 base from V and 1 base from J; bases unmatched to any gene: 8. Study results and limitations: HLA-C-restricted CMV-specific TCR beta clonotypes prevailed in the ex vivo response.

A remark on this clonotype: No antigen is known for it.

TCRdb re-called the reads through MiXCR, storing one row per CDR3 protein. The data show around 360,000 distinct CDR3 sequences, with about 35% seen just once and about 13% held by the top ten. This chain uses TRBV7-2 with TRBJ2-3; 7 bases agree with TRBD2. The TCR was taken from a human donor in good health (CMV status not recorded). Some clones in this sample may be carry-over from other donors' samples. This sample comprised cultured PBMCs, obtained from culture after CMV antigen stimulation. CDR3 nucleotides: TGTGCCAGCAGCTTAGTTGGGTCCCTAGCGGGCACAGATACGCAGTATTTT. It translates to CASSLVGSLAGTDTQYF. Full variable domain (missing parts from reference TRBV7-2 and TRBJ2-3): GAGVSQSPSNKVTEKGKDVELRCDPISGHTALYWYRQSLGQGLEFLIYFQGNSAPDKSGLPSDRFSAERTGGSVSTLTIQRTQQEDSAVYLCASSLVGSLAGTDTQYFGPGTRLTVL.